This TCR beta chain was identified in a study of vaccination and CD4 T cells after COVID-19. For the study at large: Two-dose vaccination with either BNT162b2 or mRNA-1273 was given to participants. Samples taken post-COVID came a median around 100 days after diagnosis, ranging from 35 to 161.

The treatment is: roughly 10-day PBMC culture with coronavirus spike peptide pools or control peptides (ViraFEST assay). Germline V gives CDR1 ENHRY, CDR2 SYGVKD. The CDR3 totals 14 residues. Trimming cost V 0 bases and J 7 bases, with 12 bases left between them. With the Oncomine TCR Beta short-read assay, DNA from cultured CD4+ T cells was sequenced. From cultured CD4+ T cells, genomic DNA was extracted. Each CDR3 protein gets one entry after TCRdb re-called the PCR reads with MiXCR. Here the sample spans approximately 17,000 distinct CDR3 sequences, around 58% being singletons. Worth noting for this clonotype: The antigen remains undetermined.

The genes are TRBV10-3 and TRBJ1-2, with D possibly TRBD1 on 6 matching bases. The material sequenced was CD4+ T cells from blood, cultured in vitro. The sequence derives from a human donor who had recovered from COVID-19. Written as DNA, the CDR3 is TGTGCCATCAGTGAGTCAATCAGGGGCTTTGGCTACACCTTC. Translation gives CAISESIRGFGYTF.